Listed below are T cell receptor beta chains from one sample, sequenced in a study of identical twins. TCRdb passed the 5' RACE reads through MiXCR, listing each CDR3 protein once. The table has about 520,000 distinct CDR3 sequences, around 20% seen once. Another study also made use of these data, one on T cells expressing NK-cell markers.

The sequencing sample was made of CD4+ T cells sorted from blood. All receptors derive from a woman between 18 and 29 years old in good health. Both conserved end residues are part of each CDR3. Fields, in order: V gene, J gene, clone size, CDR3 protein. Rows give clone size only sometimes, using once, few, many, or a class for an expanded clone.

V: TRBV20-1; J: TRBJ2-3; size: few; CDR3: CSALNGGTSGGTDTQYF
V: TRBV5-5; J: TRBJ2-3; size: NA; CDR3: CASSGGLLTDTQYF
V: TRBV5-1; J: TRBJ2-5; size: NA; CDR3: CASSLGTTEETQYF
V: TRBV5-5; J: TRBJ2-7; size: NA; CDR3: CASEATAYEQYF
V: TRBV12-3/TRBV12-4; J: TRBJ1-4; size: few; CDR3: CASSLALGQSELFF
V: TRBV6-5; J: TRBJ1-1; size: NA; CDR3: CASSYAGRNTEAFF
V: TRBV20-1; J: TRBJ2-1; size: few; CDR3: CSATGGSPLDEQFF
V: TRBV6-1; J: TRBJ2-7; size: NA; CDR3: CASRRATTSYEQYF
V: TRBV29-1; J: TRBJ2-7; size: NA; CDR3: CSVEEWGNEQYF
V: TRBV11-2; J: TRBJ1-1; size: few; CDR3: CASSFPNPPALLNTEAFF
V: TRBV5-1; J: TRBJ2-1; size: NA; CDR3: CASSLGPINNYNEQFF
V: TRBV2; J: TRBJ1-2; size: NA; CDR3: CASTPGGSSGYTF
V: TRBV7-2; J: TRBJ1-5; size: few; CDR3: CASSLNGILDQPQHF
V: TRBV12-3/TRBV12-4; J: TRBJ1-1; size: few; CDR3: CASSLFEGNTEAFF
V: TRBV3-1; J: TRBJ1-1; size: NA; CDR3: CASSQDPGGGAEAFF
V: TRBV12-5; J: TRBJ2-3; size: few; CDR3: CASREWTDTQYF
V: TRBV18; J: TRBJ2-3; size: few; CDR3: CASSGGSGRPDTQYF
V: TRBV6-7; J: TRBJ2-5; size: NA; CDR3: CASTISKAGGRETQYF
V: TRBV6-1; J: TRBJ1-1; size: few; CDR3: CASSTGINTEAFF
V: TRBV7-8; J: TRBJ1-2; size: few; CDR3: CASSLNREDHGYTF
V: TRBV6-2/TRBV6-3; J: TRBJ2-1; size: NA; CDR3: CASRKPGLEINEQFF
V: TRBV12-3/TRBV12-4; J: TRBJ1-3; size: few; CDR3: CASTITRDGNTIYF
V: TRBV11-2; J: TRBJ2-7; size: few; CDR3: CASSRGLAEVYEQYF
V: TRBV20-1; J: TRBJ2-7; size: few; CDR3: CSASPGTGVFEQYF
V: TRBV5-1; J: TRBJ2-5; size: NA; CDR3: CASSLASAGRETQYF
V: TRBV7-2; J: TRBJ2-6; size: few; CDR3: CASSSGNSGANVLTF
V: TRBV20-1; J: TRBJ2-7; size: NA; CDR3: CSAIGGLSDDEQYF
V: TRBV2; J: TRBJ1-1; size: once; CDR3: CASSPMGQGEAFF
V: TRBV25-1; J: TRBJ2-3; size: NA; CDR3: CASSVVGVGGRGPDTQYF
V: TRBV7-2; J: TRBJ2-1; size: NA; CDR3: CASSFRTSHNEQFF